This TCR beta chain appears in the sequencing data of a study of cytomegalovirus exposure and HLA in healthy donors. Germline V CDR1 and CDR2: MNHEY, SVGAGI. The junction had 2 bases not matched to a gene; V was cut back by 2 bases and J by 2 bases. The length of the CDR3 is 15 residues. Clones were sequenced by immunoSEQ multiplex PCR, and TCRdb holds only the in-frame ones, with some missing. The sample lists approximately 54,000 clones; approximately 90% were seen once. Sample: PBMCs. The chain carries TRBV6-5 and TRBJ2-3; 9 nucleotides agree with TRBD2. This clonotype originated in a woman aged 18-29 years in good health and CMV-seropositive. The CDR3 DNA follows: TGTGCCAGCAGTTACCGCGGGGGGGCCACAGATACGCAGTATTTT. Translating gives CASSYRGGATDTQYF.